This T cell receptor beta chain was recovered during a study of vaccination effects on CD4 cells after COVID-19. About this clone itself: Its specificity is not known.

Method: immunoSEQ multiplex PCR; TCRdb's copy keeps in-frame clones and lacks some. The sample lists roughly 35,000 clones, about 69% seen once, with approximately 15% in the top ten. Study results and caveats: Clones arising from infection and from vaccination showed marked clonal contraction late after vaccination.

The CDR3 is 15 amino acids. V was clipped by 1 base and J by 8 bases; unmatched bases: 3. Germline V gene data show CDR1 as SGHAT and CDR2 as FQNNGV. Peptide-pool stimulation followed by sequencing identified expanded antigen-specific CD4+ clonotypes in the ViraFEST assay. Following a roughly eleven-day culture, CD4+ T cells were purified. Each vaccine recipient was nucleocapsid antibody negative and had no prior SARS-CoV-2 infection. This sequence was found in a human donor who received a COVID-19 vaccine. V is TRBV11-2 and J is TRBJ1-6, with TRBD1 identical over 9 bases. The sample was CD4+ T cells from PBMCs cultured with HCoV-OC43 spike peptides, taken before COVID-19 vaccination. This sample's subset: HCoV-OC43 spike overlapping peptide pool stimulation. CDR3 loop: CASSLVRDRDSPLHF. Here the CDR3 DNA reads TGTGCCAGCAGCTTAGTCCGGGACAGGGATTCACCCCTCCACTTT.